One sample yielded the 24 T cell receptor beta chains listed below, sequenced in a study of cytomegalovirus exposure and HLA in healthy donors (dated by TCRdb to 2016 to 2017). Library generation was performed with the immunoSEQ multiplex PCR assay. A mixture of 60 forward primers for TCR Vbeta segments and 13 reverse primers for TCR Jbeta segments was used in the multiplex PCR. This immuneACCESS table, as held by TCRdb, lists in-frame sequences with V and J called but not all clones. Of the missing ones, under half trace to an unresolved V gene in checked studies; the others have no known cause. This sample has about 130,000 clones in its table, and 76% of those were observed once. About 3.4% of the sample rests with the top ten. The specimen was PBMCs. The receptors were sampled from a man aged 40-49 years in good health and CMV-seronegative.

This sequence joins TRBV11-2 and TRBJ2-3, with 9 nucleotides matching TRBD2. CDR1 is SGHAT, CDR2 FQNNGV, per germline. Germline trimming cut 1 base from V and 8 bases from J; bases unmatched to any gene: 13. The CDR3 covers 17 residues. CDR3 bases: TGTGCCAGCAGCTTAGCTAGTTCGGCTAGCGGGGAAGGTACGCAGTATTTT. It yields the protein CASSLASSASGEGTQYF.

The V and J genes are TRBV4-3 and TRBJ2-3, with a possible D match to TRBD2 (5 bases). Germline CDR1 reads LGHNA; CDR2 reads YSLEER. The CDR3 length is 16 residues. The V end lost 1 base, the J end lost 3 bases, and 14 bases lay between the germline ends. The CDR3: CASSQAWVVATDTQYF. CDR3 DNA sequence: TGCGCCAGCAGCCAAGCCTGGGTGGTAGCGACAGATACGCAGTATTTT.

The chain couples TRBV9 to TRBJ2-3, with D possibly being TRBD1 (5 bases). The V end lost 0 bases, the J end lost 0 bases, and 8 bases lay between the germline ends. CDR3 length: 15 amino acids. Per germline, CDR1 SGDLS and CDR2 YYNGEE. CDR3 in amino acids: CASSVASGSTDTQYF. The CDR3 nucleotides are TGTGCCAGCAGCGTAGCTTCAGGGAGCACAGATACGCAGTATTTT. The full variable domain, rest sourced from reference TRBV9 and TRBJ2-3, is DSGVTQTPKHLITATGQRVTLRCSPRSGDLSVYWYQQSLDQGLQFLIQYYNGEERAKGNILERFSAQQFPDLHSELNLSSLELGDSALYFCASSVASGSTDTQYFGPGTRLTVL.

This clone was seen only once. This chain connects TRBV5-1 to TRBJ2-6; perhaps TRBD1 as D (6 bases). The germline gives CDR1 SGHRS, CDR2 YFSETQ. The CDR3 totals 16 residues. Trimming left V 2 bases short and J 0 bases short, with 9 bases between. CDR3 region: CASSFQGSSGANVLTF. The CDR3 DNA reads TGCGCCAGCAGCTTTCAGGGGAGCTCTGGGGCCAACGTCCTGACTTTC.

J is TRBJ2-3 and V is TRBV27; 8 positions agree with TRBD1. J was trimmed by 1 base and V by 6 bases; bases with no gene match: 9. Germline V gene data show CDR1 as MNHEY and CDR2 as SMNVEV (reference sequence). The CDR3 has 16 amino acids. The CDR3: CASRLSDRGGTDTQYF. The CDR3 bases are TGTGCCAGCAGGCTTTCCGACAGGGGAGGCACAGATACGCAGTATTTT.

The genes are TRBV29-1 and TRBJ2-3; the match to TRBD2 covers 9 bases. Germline CDR1 SQVTM, CDR2 ANQGSEA. V shed 3 bases, J shed 0 bases, and the junction held 4 bases outside the gene matches. The CDR3 consists of 15 residues. CDR3 residues: CSVDRLAGSTDTQYF. CDR3 coding DNA: TGCAGCGTTGACAGGCTAGCGGGAAGCACAGATACGCAGTATTTT.

This clone was seen a handful of times. V usage is TRBV19 and J usage is TRBJ1-5, with 9 bases aligning to TRBD1. The V gene end was trimmed by 5 bases and the J gene end by 0 bases; junction bases not matched to a gene: 14. The CDR3 length is 19 residues. Germline assignment: CDR1 LNHDA and CDR2 SQIVND (reference sequence). This CDR3 is CASSAHRGHQAYSNQPQHF. The DNA for the CDR3 is TGTGCCAGTAGTGCCCACAGGGGGCACCAGGCGTATAGCAATCAGCCCCAGCATTTT.

The chain employs TRBV30 and TRBJ2-1; 7 bases are a match to TRBD2. V shed 3 bases and J 7 bases; nucleotides not matched to a gene: 9. CDR3 length: 14 amino acids. Germline CDR1 is GTSNPN and CDR2 is SVGIG (reference sequence). The CDR3 nucleotides read TGTGCCTGGAGGTACGTCGGACTAGGGAATGAGCAGTTCTTC. Translation gives CAWRYVGLGNEQFF. Full variable domain (outside the CDR3, taken from reference TRBV30 and TRBJ2-1): SQTIHQWPATLVQPVGSPLSLECTVEGTSNPNLYWYRQAAGRGLQLLFYSVGIGQISSEVPQNLSASRPQDRQFILSSKKLLLSDSGFYLCAWRYVGLGNEQFFGPGTRLTVL.

J is TRBJ1-5 and V is TRBV7-2; 8 bases fit TRBD1. The CDR3 has 14 amino acids. With V trimmed by 6 bases and J by 7 bases, 8 bases remained unmatched. CDR1 SGHTA and CDR2 FQGNSA come from the germline V gene. The DNA for the CDR3 is TGTGCCAGCAGTGCAGGACAGGGATACCAGCCCCAGCATTTT. Translating gives CASSAGQGYQPQHF.

V is TRBV4-1 and J is TRBJ2-1; 9 bases fit TRBD2. J lost 9 bases, V lost 5 bases, and 14 bases had no gene match. Germline V gives CDR1 MGHRA, CDR2 YSYEKL. The CDR3 loop spans 16 amino acids. In nucleotides, the CDR3 is TGCGCCAGCAGCTCACCGGGGGGTAGCGGGGGTTTTGAGCAGTTCTTC. Encoded protein: CASSSPGGSGGFEQFF.

The CDR3 nucleotides read TGTGCCAGCAGTTTAAATGCCCGGGACACCGAGACCCAGTACTTC. It specifies CASSLNARDTETQYF. This chain links TRBV27 with TRBJ2-5, with D possibly matching TRBD1 (6 bases). Trimming left V 2 bases short and J 5 bases short, with 15 bases between. The CDR3 contains 15 residues. The germline V gene has CDR1 MNHEY and CDR2 SMNVEV (reference sequence).

The chain joins TRBV7-2 to TRBJ1-1; TRBD1 is a possible D gene (6 bases). The ends were cut back, 4 bases at V and 4 bases at J, with 10 bases in the middle. The CDR3 spans 13 residues. Germline V gene data show CDR1 as SGHTA and CDR2 as FQGNSA. CDR3 in amino acids: CASSSNRVTEAFF. The CDR3 DNA is TGTGCCAGCAGCTCCAACAGGGTCACTGAAGCTTTCTTT.

This chain links TRBV6-1 with TRBJ2-3, with 10 bases lining up with TRBD2. The junction had 5 bases not matched to a gene; V was cut back by 5 bases and J by 3 bases. The CDR3 is 15 amino acids. Germline lookup yields CDR1 MNHNS and CDR2 SASEGT. The CDR3 spells CASSWGSGGTDTQYF. Written as DNA, the CDR3 is TGTGCCAGCAGTTGGGGTAGCGGGGGGACAGATACGCAGTATTTT.

The chain combines TRBV4-2 with TRBJ2-3; 13 nucleotides match TRBD2. The CDR3 is made up of 17 amino acids. CDR1 and CDR2 (germline): LGHNA, YNFKEQ. J lost 0 bases, V lost 2 bases, and 2 bases had no gene match. CDR3 nucleotides: TGTGCCAGCAGCCAACGGACTAGCGGGAGCAGCACAGATACGCAGTATTTT. Its protein is CASSQRTSGSSTDTQYF.

This clone was observed a few times. The V call is TRBV5-1, the J call TRBJ2-3; D is undetermined. The CDR3 runs to 14 residues. Germline loops: CDR1 SGHRS, CDR2 YFSETQ. Trimming removed 1 base from V and 1 base from J, with 7 bases in between. CDR3 DNA: TGCGCCAGCAGCTTGAACGCGGGCACAGATACGCAGTATTTT. Translating it yields CASSLNAGTDTQYF.

V is TRBV5-4 and J is TRBJ1-2; weak D call: TRBD1 (6 bases). Germline CDR1 reads SGHNT; CDR2 reads YYREEE (reference sequence). Trimming took 0 bases from V and 3 from J, leaving 15 bases between them. CDR3 length: 16 residues. The CDR3, as DNA: TGTGCCAGCAGCTTGGATCCCTACAGGGTTGACTATGGCTACACCTTC. Protein product: CASSLDPYRVDYGYTF.

The V call is TRBV7-9, the J call TRBJ2-1, with TRBD2 as a possible D gene (5 bases). Trimming took off 1 base at V and 2 bases at J, with 12 bases between the two ends. In germline, CDR1 is SEHNR, CDR2 FQNEAQ (reference sequence). This CDR3 has 16 amino acids. CDR3 DNA sequence: TGTGCCAGCAGCTTAGAGAGCGGCTTAACCTACAATGAGCAGTTCTTC. It encodes CASSLESGLTYNEQFF. The variable domain in full, with the rest retrieved from reference TRBV7-9 and TRBJ2-1, is DTGVSQNPRHKITKRGQNVTFRCDPISEHNRLYWYRQTLGQGPEFLTYFQNEAQLEKSRLLSDRFSAERPKGSFSTLEIQRTEQGDSAMYLCASSLESGLTYNEQFFGPGTRLTVL.

The rearrangement links TRBV21-1 to TRBJ2-7; the table assigns TRBD2, which was not confirmed against the DNA. TRBV21-1 is given as a pseudogene. The CDR3 runs to 11 residues. The CDR3 sequence: CASREGYEQYF. CDR3 DNA sequence: TGTGCCAGCAGGGAGGGGTACGAGCAGTACTTC.

Written as DNA, the CDR3 is TGCGCCAGCAGCCAAGCACTGGGGGGAATGTACGAGCAGTACTTC. This translates into CASSQALGGMYEQYF. The chain employs TRBV4-3 and TRBJ2-5, with D possibly matching TRBD2 (6 bases). The last part of the DNA fits TRBJ2-7 better; the J call may be wrong. This CDR3 has 15 residues. The germline CDR1 and CDR2 sequences are LGHNA and YSLEER.

The rearrangement uses TRBV7-6 and TRBJ2-4; the D gene is possibly TRBD2 (5 bases). Trimming pared 2 bases from V and 6 bases from J, leaving 17 bases between. Germline CDR1 SGHVS, CDR2 FNYEAQ. There are 16 residues in the CDR3. CDR3 coding DNA: TGTGCCAGCAGCTTATATGAGGGCGCGACGGGAAACATTCAGTACTTC. Translated: CASSLYEGATGNIQYF.

This sequence joins TRBV27 and TRBJ2-7; a weak D match, TRBD2 (6 bases). CDR1 and CDR2 from the germline V gene are MNHEY and SMNVEV (reference sequence). V was cut by 6 bases and J by 4 bases, with 13 bases left in between. This CDR3 is built from 13 residues. The CDR3 nucleotides read TGTGCCAGCAGCATAGCGGAGCATTACGAGCAGTACTTC. Residues: CASSIAEHYEQYF.

The chain joins TRBV29-1 to TRBJ2-3; a possible D gene is TRBD2 (5 bases). In germline, CDR1 is SQVTM, CDR2 ANQGSEA. V was shortened by 4 bases and J by 2 bases, with 13 bases between the two germline ends. This CDR3 contains 14 residues. Here the CDR3 DNA reads TGCAGCGTTGGAGGGCGCGAGAACACAGATACGCAGTATTTT. Translating it yields CSVGGRENTDTQYF.

A few counts support this clone. This chain links TRBV4-3 with TRBJ2-2, with TRBD1 matching over 8 bases. CDR1 is LGHNA, CDR2 YSLEER, per germline. The length of the CDR3 is 14 residues. The V segment lost 6 bases and the J segment 6 bases; nucleotides outside the gene matches: 6. The CDR3 sequence is CASSHLTGAGELFF. CDR3 in DNA: TGCGCCAGCAGTCACCTGACAGGGGCCGGGGAGCTGTTTTTT.

The gene calls are TRBV7-3 and TRBJ1-1; weak D call: TRBD1 (5 bases). The CDR3 is 13 amino acids. V was clipped by 5 bases and J by 1 base, with 8 bases between them. Germline V CDR1 and CDR2: SGHTA, FQGTGA. CDR3 protein: CASSLTGNTEAFF. As DNA, the CDR3 is TGTGCCAGCAGCCTTACAGGGAACACTGAAGCTTTCTTT. The full variable domain, in which reference TRBV7-3 and TRBJ1-1 provide the parts outside the CDR3, is GAGVSQTPSNKVTEKGKYVELRCDPISGHTALYWYRQSLGQGPEFLIYFQGTGAADDSGLPNDRFFAVRPEGSVSTLKIQRTERGDSAVYLCASSLTGNTEAFFGQGTRLTVV.